The 27 T cell receptor beta chains below were found in one sample sequenced in a study of blood T cells in healthy people across ages. Using a J-beta primer mix together with a sample-barcoded 5' primer, a second PCR was run for roughly 6 to 12 cycles. In TCRdb, the 5' RACE reads were re-called with MiXCR into one record per CDR3 protein. The table shows about 1.7 million distinct CDR3 sequences, with 28% occurring only once. Input material: blood. Source of these receptors: a woman in her 30s in good health.

In this sample, this clonotype turned up many times. The chain is built from TRBV12-3 or TRBV12-4 and TRBJ1-2, with 10 bases that match TRBD1. There are 13 residues in the CDR3. Trimming took 6 bases from V and 8 from J; bases not matched to a gene: 6. CDR3 DNA sequence: TGTGCCAGCAGCTTTGGACAGGGGGACGGCTACACCTTC. It yields the protein CASSFGQGDGYTF.

The chain recombines TRBV7-9 with TRBJ2-1; 8 bases are a match to TRBD2. The CDR3 runs 16 residues. Trimming removed 3 bases from V and 6 bases from J; junction bases left unmatched: 10. Germline-derived CDR1 and CDR2 are SEHNR and FQNEAQ (reference sequence). The CDR3 sequence: CASSFWFGGRSNEQFF. The CDR3 DNA follows: TGTGCCAGCAGCTTCTGGTTTGGCGGGAGGAGCAATGAGCAGTTCTTC.

This clonotype has at least ten counts. The V and J genes are TRBV12-3 or TRBV12-4 and TRBJ2-5; 14 bases match TRBD2. The CDR3 length is 15 residues. V trimming: 6 bases; J trimming: 5 bases; junction bases outside the gene matches: 5. Here the CDR3 DNA reads TGTGCCAGCAGACGCCGACTAGCGGGAGGGGAGACCCAGTACTTC. Its translation is CASRRRLAGGETQYF.

The chain employs TRBV28 and TRBJ1-2; D uncertain. This CDR3 has 12 amino acids. V gave up 3 bases and J gave up 4 bases, with 6 bases separating them. Germline V gene lookup returns CDR1 MDHEN and CDR2 SYDVKM. The CDR3 region is CASSFNTYGYTF. In DNA, the CDR3 is TGTGCCAGCAGTTTCAACACCTATGGCTACACCTTC.

The genes are TRBV7-2 and TRBJ2-1, with 9 nucleotides matching TRBD1. The CDR3 spans 15 residues. Looked up from germline, CDR1 is SGHTA and CDR2 is FQGNSA. V was clipped by 6 bases and J by 8 bases; unmatched bases: 11. The CDR3 sequence: CASREPGQGDDEQFF. CDR3 bases: TGTGCCAGCAGGGAGCCGGGACAGGGTGACGATGAGCAGTTCTTC.

There are a few counts of this clonotype. This rearrangement joins TRBV12-3 or TRBV12-4 to TRBJ2-6, with 8 bases lining up with TRBD1. This CDR3 comprises 15 residues. V gave up 6 bases and J gave up 3 bases; unmatched junction bases: 4. The CDR3 is CASSPGQGGANVLTF. CDR3 coding DNA: TGTGCCAGCAGCCCCGGACAGGGTGGGGCCAACGTCCTGACTTTC.

The genes are TRBV6-2 or TRBV6-3 and TRBJ2-5; the match to TRBD1 covers 7 bases. After removal of 8 bases from V and 7 bases from J, the junction contained 7 bases not matched to a gene. The CDR3 contains 12 residues. The germline gives CDR1 MNHEY, CDR2 SVGEGT. The CDR3, as DNA: TGTGCCAGCGGGAACGAGGGGGCGACCCAGTACTTC. The encoded protein is CASGNEGATQYF.

This clonotype turned up a few times. This sequence joins TRBV20-1 and TRBJ2-4, with a tentative D call TRBD2 (6 bases). Germline CDR1 reads DFQATT; CDR2 reads SNEGSKA (reference sequence). This CDR3 is built from 15 residues. Trimming shortened V by 3 bases and J by 0 bases, and 12 bases separated the two germline ends. The DNA of the CDR3 is TGCAGTGCTAGTCGAAGGGACTTAGCCAAAAACATTCAGTACTTC. Protein: CSASRRDLAKNIQYF.

The chain is built from TRBV29-1 and TRBJ1-1; D unclear. CDR3 length: 13 residues. Germline CDR1 is SQVTM and CDR2 is ANQGSEA. Trimming removed 7 bases at V and 1 base at J, with 13 bases between. The CDR3 is CSGQDLGNTEAFF. The DNA of the CDR3 is TGCAGCGGGCAGGATCTCGGGAACACTGAAGCTTTCTTT. Full variable domain (missing parts from reference TRBV29-1 and TRBJ1-1): SAVISQKPSRDICQRGTSLTIQCQVDSQVTMMFWYRQQPGQSLTLIATANQGSEATYESGFVIDKFPISRPNLTFSTLTVSNMSPEDSSIYLCSGQDLGNTEAFFGQGTRLTVV.

This rearrangement joins TRBV20-1 to TRBJ2-3; unclear D gene. CDR3 length: 15 amino acids. Trimming left V 0 bases short and J 0 bases short, with 10 bases between. Germline V gene sequence: CDR1 DFQATT, CDR2 SNEGSKA (reference sequence). The CDR3 loop is CSARDKAASTDTQYF. The CDR3 DNA sequence: TGCAGTGCTAGAGATAAAGCAGCTAGCACAGATACGCAGTATTTT.

A few counts support this clonotype. Mismatch with germline at one junction end may stem from a read error. The rearrangement uses TRBV28 and TRBJ2-7; D is perhaps TRBD1 (5 bases). The length of the CDR3 is 15 residues. Looked up from germline, CDR1 is MDHEN and CDR2 is SYDVKM. The chain's CDR3 is CASGLNPGASYEQYF. The CDR3, as DNA: TGTGCCAGCGGTTTAAACCCTGGGGCCTCCTACGAGCAGTACTTC. Using reference TRBV28 and TRBJ2-7 for the parts outside the CDR3, the full variable domain is DVKVTQSSRYLVKRTGEKVFLECVQDMDHENMFWYRQDPGLGLRLIYFSYDVKMKEKGDIPEGYSVSREKKERFSLILESASTNQTSMYLCASGLNPGASYEQYFGPGTRLTVT.

This clonotype was observed a few times. This may be a read error, as it is one base from a much larger clone. The rearrangement uses TRBV6-6 and TRBJ2-5, with a tentative D call TRBD2 (6 bases). The DNA matches TRBJ2-7 better at its end, which makes the J call doubtful. From germline, CDR1 is MNHNY and CDR2 SVGAGI (reference sequence). The CDR3 totals 13 residues. CDR3 loop: CASSYNGGYEQYF. In DNA, the CDR3 is TGTGCCAGCAGTTACAACGGGGGTTACGAGCAGTACTTC.

This clonotype appeared a few times. The V call is TRBV30, the J call TRBJ1-2, with TRBD1 as a possible D gene (6 bases). The CDR3 has 16 residues. The germline V and J ends were trimmed by 0 bases and 0 bases, with 14 bases remaining between them. Germline lookup yields CDR1 GTSNPN and CDR2 SVGIG (reference sequence). The CDR3 sequence is CAWSVGAGLANYGYTF. In DNA, the CDR3 is TGTGCCTGGAGTGTGGGGGCTGGATTAGCTAACTATGGCTACACCTTC.

The CDR3 protein is CSAFTGVSSSGEQYF. DNA of the CDR3: TGCAGCGCTTTTACAGGGGTTAGTTCTTCAGGTGAGCAGTACTTC. This sequence joins TRBV29-1 and TRBJ2-7; TRBD1 matches 7 bases. In germline, CDR1 is SQVTM, CDR2 ANQGSEA. V lost 7 bases and J lost 7; bases outside the gene matches: 19. CDR3 length equals 15 residues.

This clonotype was detected only a few times. The V gene is TRBV20-1, the J gene TRBJ2-7; TRBD2 agrees at 15 bases. Losses at the gene ends were 4 bases for V and 2 bases for J; bases not matched to a gene: 12. CDR3 size: 18 residues. Germline V gene sequence: CDR1 DFQATT, CDR2 SNEGSKA (reference sequence). The CDR3 sequence is CSATAPGLAGGSTYEQYF. The CDR3 region has the DNA TGCAGTGCTACAGCTCCGGGACTAGCGGGGGGCTCCACCTACGAGCAGTACTTC.

This clonotype was recorded only once. This chain connects TRBV5-1 to TRBJ2-7, with D possibly called TRBD1 or TRBD2 (7 bases each). The germline gives CDR1 SGHRS, CDR2 YFSETQ. V lost 0 bases, J lost 7 bases, and 17 bases lay in between. The CDR3 is made up of 15 amino acids. Written as DNA, the CDR3 is TGCGCCAGCAGCTTGGCATCCGCAGGGGGGGAGGAGCAGTACTTC. Its protein product is CASSLASAGGEEQYF.

This clonotype was observed a few times. The CDR3 spells CASTLGDNEQFF. The CDR3 DNA follows: TGTGCCAGCACCCTAGGAGACAATGAGCAGTTCTTC. The chain links TRBV7-8 to TRBJ2-1; D is unresolved. The V gene lost 7 bases and the J gene lost 5 bases, with 9 bases spanning the gap. Germline V gene data show CDR1 as SGHVS and CDR2 as FQNEAQ. This CDR3 comprises 12 residues.

This clonotype was counted many times. The chain employs TRBV24-1 and TRBJ2-1, with 8 bases that match TRBD2. V trimming: 5 bases; J trimming: 3 bases; junction bases outside the gene matches: 2. The CDR3 covers 14 residues. The V gene's germline CDR1 is KGHDR and CDR2 SFDVKD. The CDR3 loop reads CATSGAGDYNEQFF. The CDR3 nucleotides are TGTGCCACCAGTGGAGCGGGGGACTACAATGAGCAGTTCTTC.

This clonotype came up many times. The chain uses TRBV5-1 and TRBJ2-7, with 9 bases identical to TRBD1. V trimming: 4 bases; J trimming: 3 bases; junction bases outside the gene matches: 8. The V gene's germline CDR1 is SGHRS and CDR2 YFSETQ. The CDR3 consists of 15 residues. CDR3 nucleotide sequence: TGCGCCAGCAGCCCCTCCTCGGGACAGGGCTACGAGCAGTACTTC. Its translation: CASSPSSGQGYEQYF.

The J gene is TRBJ2-1, the V gene TRBV11-2; 7 bases fit TRBD1. In germline, CDR1 is SGHAT, CDR2 FQNNGV. The CDR3 loop spans 15 amino acids. V shed 0 bases and J 9 bases; nucleotides not matched to a gene: 8. The DNA of the CDR3 is TGTGCCAGCAGCTTAGAAGGGGGCGCATTCAGTGAGCAGTTCTTC. Its translation is CASSLEGGAFSEQFF. Filled out from reference TRBV11-2 and TRBJ2-1, the complete variable domain reads EAGVAQSPRYKIIEKRQSVAFWCNPISGHATLYWYQQILGQGPKLLIQFQNNGVVDDSQLPKDRFSAERLKGVDSTLKIQPAKLEDSAVYLCASSLEGGAFSEQFFGPGTRLTVL.

This clonotype was counted ten times or more. The V gene is TRBV5-5, the J gene TRBJ2-1; no definite D call. This CDR3 is built from 14 residues. Germline V CDR1 and CDR2: SGHKS, YYEKEE (reference sequence). V lost 0 bases and J lost 2, with 6 bases in between. CDR3 DNA sequence: TGTGCCAGCAGCTTGGGTCTTACCTACAATGAGCAGTTCTTC. It encodes CASSLGLTYNEQFF.

The chain has TRBV7-6 and TRBJ2-3; 12 nucleotides align to TRBD2. V shed 4 bases and J 4 bases; nucleotides not matched to a gene: 6. The CDR3 has 16 amino acids. Germline V gives CDR1 SGHVS, CDR2 FNYEAQ. This chain's CDR3 is CASSSGLAGTSDTQYF. CDR3 in DNA: TGTGCCAGCAGCTCCGGACTAGCGGGGACTTCAGATACGCAGTATTTT.

The chain employs TRBV3-1 and TRBJ2-1; 12 bases agree with TRBD1. V was clipped by 4 bases and J by 4 bases; unmatched bases: 14. The CDR3 consists of 19 residues. Per germline, CDR1 LGHDT and CDR2 YNNKEL (reference sequence). CDR3 sequence (DNA): TGTGCCAGCAGCCGAGGCCCTAATCCGGGACAGGGGGCGTACAATGAGCAGTTCTTC. This encodes CASSRGPNPGQGAYNEQFF.

Note on this clonotype: A much larger clone sits a single nucleotide away, making a read error possible. The chain uses TRBV12-3 or TRBV12-4 and TRBJ2-3; D not certain. The CDR3 sequence is 14 residues long. CDR3 sequence: CASSLGLAQDTEYF. The CDR3 DNA is TGTGCCAGCAGTTTAGGGCTCGCTCAAGATACGGAGTATTTT.

The chain has TRBV5-1 and TRBJ1-2; TRBD1 might be the D (6 bases). V lost 0 bases and J 8 bases, leaving 11 bases between the germline ends. The CDR3 loop spans 13 amino acids. Germline V gene sequence: CDR1 SGHRS, CDR2 YFSETQ. DNA of the CDR3: TGCGCCAGCAGCTTGGCAGGGGATGTGGGCTACACCTTC. The encoded protein is CASSLAGDVGYTF.

This clonotype was found a few times. The V gene is TRBV2, the J gene TRBJ1-1, with D unclear. CDR3 length: 14 residues. The germline V and J ends were trimmed by 7 bases and 3 bases, with 15 bases remaining between them. Germline V lookup: CDR1 SNHLY, CDR2 FYNNEI. CDR3: CASTLLRVDTEAFF. The CDR3 region has the DNA TGTGCCAGCACCCTGCTCCGGGTAGACACTGAAGCTTTCTTT.

This clonotype was seen only a few times. V is TRBV2 and J is TRBJ2-5; 8 nucleotides match TRBD2. V gave up 5 bases and J gave up 11 bases; unmatched junction bases: 16. CDR3 length equals 15 residues. The germline CDR1 and CDR2 sequences are SNHLY and FYNNEI. The CDR3 DNA sequence: TGTGCCAGCAGTCCCGTAGCGGGGACCGGGTCGGGGCAGTACTTC. Its protein is CASSPVAGTGSGQYF.